Described below is a single T cell receptor (beta chain) sequence and its context. This sample stems from a study of cytomegalovirus exposure and HLA in healthy donors. The PCR had 60 Vbeta and 13 Jbeta primers. Generated by immunoSEQ multiplex PCR, the TCRdb table keeps only in-frame clones and is missing some. The sample contains some 110,000 clones, about four fifths of which appear only once. Trimming left V 7 bases short and J 4 bases short, with 4 bases between. CDR3 length: 9 residues. CDR1 and CDR2 from the germline V gene are SQVTM and ANQGSEA. V and J are TRBV29-1 and TRBJ2-5; D gene unclear. The sample taken for sequencing was PBMCs. This TCR came from a man aged 35-49 years in good health and CMV-seronegative. CDR3 sequence (DNA): TGCAGCGCCGGAGAGACCCAGTACTTC. Amino acid sequence: CSAGETQYF.